The sequence of this T cell receptor beta chain was determined in a study of early T cells in non-severe SARS-CoV-2 infection. Whole-study context: Chains from this unsorted whole-blood bulk RNA could not be paired.

Whole-study findings and limits: VDJdb matching favored anti-spike CD8 responses, missing private and CD4 specificities.

Individual cDNA molecules were tagged with unique molecular identifiers. TCRdb re-derived calls from the 5' RACE reads in MiXCR, one entry per CDR3 protein. In the table there are 70,000 to 95,000 distinct CDR3 sequences, more than 13% of which are singletons. This clonotype has just a few counts. Its antigen is unknown. CDR3 length: 12 amino acids. Trimming removed 3 bases from V and 1 base from J, with 4 bases in between. Germline CDR1 DFQATT, CDR2 SNEGSKA (reference sequence). This clonotype was obtained from an adult who was a healthcare worker with PCR-confirmed SARS-CoV-2 infection or an uninfected control (not recorded which). The chain links TRBV20-1 to TRBJ1-3; D unclear. Sequencing was carried out using whole blood. The chain's CDR3 is CSARESGNTIYF. The CDR3 nucleotides read TGCAGTGCTAGGGAATCTGGAAACACCATATATTTT.